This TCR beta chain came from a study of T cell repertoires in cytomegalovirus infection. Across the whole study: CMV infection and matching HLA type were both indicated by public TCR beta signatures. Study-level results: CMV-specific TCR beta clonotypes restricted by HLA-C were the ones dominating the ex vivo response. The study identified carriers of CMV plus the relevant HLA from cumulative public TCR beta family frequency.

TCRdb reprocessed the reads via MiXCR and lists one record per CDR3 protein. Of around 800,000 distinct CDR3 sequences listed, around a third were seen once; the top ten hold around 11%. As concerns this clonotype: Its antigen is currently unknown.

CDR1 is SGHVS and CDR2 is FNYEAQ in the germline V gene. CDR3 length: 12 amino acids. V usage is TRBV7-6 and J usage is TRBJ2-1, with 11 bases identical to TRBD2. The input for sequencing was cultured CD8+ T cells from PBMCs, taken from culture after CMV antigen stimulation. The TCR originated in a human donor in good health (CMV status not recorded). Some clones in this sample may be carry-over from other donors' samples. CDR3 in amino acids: CVSSGGRNEQFF. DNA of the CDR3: TGTGTCTCTAGCGGGGGGCGAAATGAGCAGTTCTTC.